A single sample is the source of the 19 T cell receptor beta chains below, sequenced in a study of blood T cell repertoires in COVID-19. TCRdb's copy holds only in-frame clones and misses some; the assay was immunoSEQ multiplex PCR. The sample holds approximately 400,000 clones, under 85% seen once. Input material: PBMCs or T cells enriched from blood (not recorded which). All receptors come from a woman aged 50 to 65 who had recovered from COVID-19.

V gene TRBV6-2 or TRBV6-3 combines with J gene TRBJ1-2, with TRBD1 identical over 7 bases. The CDR3 has 14 amino acids. The germline gives CDR1 MNHEY, CDR2 SVGEGT. J lost 4 bases, V lost 0 bases, and 2 bases had no gene match. CDR3 coding DNA: TGTGCCAGCAGTTACTCAGGGGACAGCTATGGCTACACCTTC. As protein: CASSYSGDSYGYTF.

The genes are TRBV4-1 and TRBJ1-6, with 7 bases matching TRBD1. V was clipped by 0 bases and J by 4 bases; unmatched bases: 6. This CDR3 comprises 17 residues. The germline gives CDR1 MGHRA, CDR2 YSYEKL. CDR3 sequence: CASSQDDRDLYNSPLHF. As DNA, the CDR3 is TGCGCCAGCAGCCAAGATGACAGGGACCTTTATAATTCACCCCTCCACTTT.

The J gene is TRBJ1-2, the V gene TRBV18; TRBD1 is a possible D gene (6 bases). CDR3 length: 16 amino acids. Germline lookup yields CDR1 KGHSH and CDR2 LQKENI. Trimming removed 6 bases at V and 2 bases at J, with 19 bases between. The CDR3 DNA follows: TGTGCCAGCTCCCCGACGGGCGGGGGCCCGAACTATGGCTACACCTTC. Encoded protein: CASSPTGGGPNYGYTF.

J is TRBJ1-1 and V is TRBV9; perhaps TRBD1 as D (5 bases). CDR3 length: 14 amino acids. V gave up 4 bases and J gave up 7 bases, with 17 bases separating them. CDR1 is SGDLS and CDR2 is YYNGEE in the germline V gene. DNA of the CDR3: TGTGCCAGCAGCCGGGCGGCAGGGCCGATTGAAGCTTTCTTT. Amino acids: CASSRAAGPIEAFF.

The chain combines TRBV4-3 with TRBJ2-4; 7 bases line up with TRBD1. This CDR3 has 15 residues. Germline values: CDR1 LGHNA, CDR2 YSLEER. The V segment lost 0 bases and the J segment 5 bases; nucleotides outside the gene matches: 4. CDR3: CASSQDEGTENIQYF. Written as DNA, the CDR3 is TGCGCCAGCAGCCAAGATGAGGGGACAGAAAACATTCAGTACTTC.

The chain recombines TRBV5-1 with TRBJ1-2; TRBD1 matches at 9 bases. With 0 bases clipped from V and 9 bases from J, the junction kept 9 bases outside the gene matches. Germline values: CDR1 SGHRS, CDR2 YFSETQ. CDR3 length: 15 amino acids. The CDR3: CASSLETGTGPRYTF. The CDR3 bases are TGCGCCAGCAGCTTGGAAACCGGGACAGGGCCCCGCTACACCTTC. Together with reference TRBV5-1 and TRBJ1-2, the CDR3 gives the full variable domain: KAGVTQTPRYLIKTRGQQVTLSCSPISGHRSVSWYQQTPGQGLQFLFEYFSETQRNKGNFPGRFSGRQFSNSRSEMNVSTLELGDSALYLCASSLETGTGPRYTFGSGTRLTVV.

This clone appeared a single time. V is TRBV11-2 and J is TRBJ1-4; tentative D call: TRBD1 (5 bases). V lost 5 bases and J 7 bases, leaving 20 bases between the germline ends. CDR3 length equals 16 residues. Per the germline V gene, CDR1 is SGHAT and CDR2 is FQNNGV. The CDR3, as DNA: TGTGCCAGCAGCCCCGCCCCGGGGGAGGGTTTTGAAAAACTGTTTTTT. Translating it yields CASSPAPGEGFEKLFF.

There are many counts of this clone. CDR3 protein: CASSYSGGYGYTF. DNA of the CDR3: TGTGCCAGCAGTTACTCGGGAGGGTATGGCTACACCTTC. The rearrangement links TRBV6-5 to TRBJ1-2; D uncertain. The germline V gene has CDR1 MNHEY and CDR2 SVGAGI. V lost 0 bases to trimming and J lost 5 bases, with 7 bases between them. CDR3 size: 13 residues.

The rearrangement uses TRBV6-5 and TRBJ1-1, with TRBD1 identical over 7 bases. The CDR3 is 14 amino acids. Germline CDR1 and CDR2: MNHEY and SVGAGI. J lost 6 bases, V lost 8 bases, and 12 bases had no gene match. CDR3 DNA: TGTGCCAGCTCCAAGGAAGGGGGCTTCCCTGAAGCTTTCTTT. Protein: CASSKEGGFPEAFF.

This chain uses TRBV30 with TRBJ1-1; tentatively, D is TRBD1 (5 bases). Germline V gene data show CDR1 as GTSNPN and CDR2 as SVGIG (reference sequence). This CDR3 has 14 residues. Trimming stripped 0 bases from V and 4 bases from J, with 12 bases between. This chain's CDR3 is CAWSVSGLSTEAFF. The CDR3 DNA reads TGTGCCTGGAGTGTATCAGGGCTGAGCACTGAAGCTTTCTTT.

CDR3 region: CASSAPGGFEQYF. The CDR3 DNA sequence: TGTGCCAGCAGCGCCCCCGGGGGGTTCGAGCAGTACTTC. The gene calls are TRBV7-9 and TRBJ2-7, with 7 bases identical to TRBD2. CDR3 length: 13 residues. Germline V lookup: CDR1 SEHNR, CDR2 FQNEAQ (reference sequence). Trimming cost V 5 bases and J 6 bases; bases outside gene matches: 7. Looking up the rest from reference TRBV7-9 and TRBJ2-7 gives the full variable domain: DTGVSQNPRHKITKRGQNVTFRCDPISEHNRLYWYRQTLGQGPEFLTYFQNEAQLEKSRLLSDRFSAERPKGSFSTLEIQRTEQGDSAMYLCASSAPGGFEQYFGPGTRLTVT.

The V gene is TRBV27, the J gene TRBJ1-1; D ambiguous. The CDR3 covers 14 residues. Germline assignment: CDR1 MNHEY and CDR2 SMNVEV (reference sequence). Trimming left V 3 bases short and J 1 base short, with 9 bases between. In DNA, the CDR3 is TGTGCCAGCAGTTTTGCGCCTGGGAACACTGAAGCTTTCTTT. This encodes CASSFAPGNTEAFF.

Turning to this clone: This CDR3 is missing its conserved last phenylalanine or tryptophan, likely due to a read error. It is unclear where the CDR3 begins or ends on the DNA, so no DNA is shown, and the CDR3 is as TCRdb lists it. This sequence joins TRBV11-2 and TRBJ2-7; TRBD1 reflects the table's D call only, with no check against the DNA. CDR1 is SGHAT, CDR2 FQNNGV, per germline. 13 amino acids form the CDR3, both terminal residues included. The CDR3 loop is CASSAIPGTGGVI.

The chain joins TRBV4-3 to TRBJ2-1; 10 nucleotides match TRBD1. The CDR3 is made up of 21 amino acids. J was trimmed by 0 bases and V by 1 base; bases with no gene match: 15. Germline lookup yields CDR1 LGHNA and CDR2 YSLEER. The CDR3, as DNA: TGCGCCAGCAGCCAAGCCCAACCGGGACAGGGGACTGGGAGCTCCTACAATGAGCAGTTCTTC. Translation: CASSQAQPGQGTGSSYNEQFF.

This sequence joins TRBV4-1 and TRBJ2-2; the D gene is possibly TRBD1 (7 bases). CDR1 and CDR2 (germline): MGHRA, YSYEKL. Trimming stripped 10 bases from V and 4 bases from J, with 10 bases between. The CDR3 is 12 amino acids. Here the CDR3 DNA reads TGCGCCACCCAGGGGGGCACCGGGGAGCTGTTTTTT. Its translation: CATQGGTGELFF.

To note about this clone: The sample holds other DNA sequences that translate to the same CDR3. The rearrangement joins TRBV6-5 to TRBJ1-3; D unclear. The germline V gene encodes CDR1 MNHEY and CDR2 SVGAGI. V lost 0 bases and J lost 0, with 9 bases in between. This CDR3 spans 16 amino acids. CDR3 nucleotide sequence: TGTGCCAGCAGTTACTCGCGGCAGAGCTCTGGAAACACCATATATTTT. It translates to CASSYSRQSSGNTIYF.

This chain uses TRBV7-9 with TRBJ1-1; TRBD1 matches at 9 bases. The CDR3 is 15 amino acids. V trimming: 5 bases; J trimming: 3 bases; junction bases outside the gene matches: 7. The germline CDR1 and CDR2 sequences are SEHNR and FQNEAQ (reference sequence). CDR3 sequence: CASSARQGVYTEAFF. The CDR3 DNA is TGTGCCAGCAGCGCCAGACAGGGGGTTTACACTGAAGCTTTCTTT.

This clone was observed a few times. The chain recombines TRBV5-5 with TRBJ1-6, with 7 bases identical to TRBD1. The germline V gene has CDR1 SGHKS and CDR2 YYEKEE (reference sequence). Losses at the gene ends were 0 bases for V and 6 bases for J; bases not matched to a gene: 6. This CDR3 is built from 16 residues. In nucleotides, the CDR3 is TGTGCCAGCAGCTTGGTCCATGGACAGGTTAATTCACCCCTCCACTTT. This sequence encodes CASSLVHGQVNSPLHF. The full variable domain, rest sourced from reference TRBV5-5 and TRBJ1-6, is DAGVTQSPTHLIKTRGQQVTLRCSPISGHKSVSWYQQVLGQGPQFIFQYYEKEERGRGNFPDRFSARQFPNYSSELNVNALLLGDSALYLCASSLVHGQVNSPLHFGNGTRLTVT.

The J gene is TRBJ1-2, the V gene TRBV10-3; D unresolved. This CDR3 has 14 amino acids. Germline V gives CDR1 ENHRY, CDR2 SYGVKD. Trimming took off 0 bases at V and 2 bases at J, with 7 bases between the two ends. Here the CDR3 DNA reads TGTGCCATCAGTGAGTCGCTTCAGAACTATGGCTACACCTTC. It translates to CAISESLQNYGYTF.